This entry is about one T cell receptor (beta chain). Its antigen is still unknown. Using immunoSEQ multiplex PCR, the repertoire was profiled, and TCRdb retains in-frame clones only, with some absent. Of about 110,000 clones listed, 80% to 95% are singletons. CDR3 length: 17 residues. CDR1 SGHRS and CDR2 YFSETQ come from the germline V gene. The V gene lost 0 bases and the J gene lost 0 bases, with 12 bases spanning the gap. This sample stems from a study of siplizumab effects on memory and regulatory T cells. General observations from the study: An assignable naive or memory phenotype was lacking in roughly 80-95% of proliferating CD4+ or CD8+ clones. Memory cells seemed less diverse than naive T cells, which also seemed major contributors to the alloresponse.

This sequence originates from a human donor in good health. The genes are TRBV5-1 and TRBJ1-4, with D tentatively TRBD1 (5 bases). The sequencing input was CD4+ T cells sorted from blood. In DNA form, the CDR3 reads TGCGCCAGCAGCTTGGATGTGCGGGGCTCAACTAATGAAAAACTGTTTTTT. It yields the protein CASSLDVRGSTNEKLFF.